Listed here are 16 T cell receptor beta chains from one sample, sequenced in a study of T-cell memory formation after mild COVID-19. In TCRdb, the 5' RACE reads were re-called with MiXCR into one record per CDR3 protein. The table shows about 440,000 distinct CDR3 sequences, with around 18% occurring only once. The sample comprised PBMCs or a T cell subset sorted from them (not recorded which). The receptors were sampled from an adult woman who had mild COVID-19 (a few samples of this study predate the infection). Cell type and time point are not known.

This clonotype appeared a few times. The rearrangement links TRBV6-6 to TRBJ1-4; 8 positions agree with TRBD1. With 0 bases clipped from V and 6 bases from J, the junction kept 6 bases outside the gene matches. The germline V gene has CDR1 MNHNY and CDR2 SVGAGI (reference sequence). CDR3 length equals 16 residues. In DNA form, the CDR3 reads TGTGCCAGCAGTTACTCGTCCCAGGGGGCAGATGAAAAACTGTTTTTT. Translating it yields CASSYSSQGADEKLFF.

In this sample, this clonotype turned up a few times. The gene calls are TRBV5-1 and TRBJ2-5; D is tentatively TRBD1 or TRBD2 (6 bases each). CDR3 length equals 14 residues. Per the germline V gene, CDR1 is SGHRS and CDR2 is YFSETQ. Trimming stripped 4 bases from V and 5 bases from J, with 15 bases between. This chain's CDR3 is CASSTQGGGETQYF. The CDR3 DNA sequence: TGCGCCAGCAGCACACAGGGAGGAGGGGAGACCCAGTACTTC.

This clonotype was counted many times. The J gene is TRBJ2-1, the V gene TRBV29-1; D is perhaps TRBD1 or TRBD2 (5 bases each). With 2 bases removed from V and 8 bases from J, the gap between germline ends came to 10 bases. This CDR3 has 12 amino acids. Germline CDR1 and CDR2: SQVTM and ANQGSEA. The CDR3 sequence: CSVEQGVDEQFF. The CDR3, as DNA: TGCAGCGTTGAACAGGGAGTTGATGAGCAGTTCTTC.

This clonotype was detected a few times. The DNA for the CDR3 is TGTGCCAGCAGCTCCGTCCTCGGTAGCGGGGGAACAGATACGCAGTATTTT. It codes for CASSSVLGSGGTDTQYF. The V and J genes are TRBV12-3 or TRBV12-4 and TRBJ2-3, with TRBD2 matching 9 bases. Trimming at V came to 6 bases and at J to 3 bases, leaving 13 bases not matched to a gene. CDR3 length: 17 residues.

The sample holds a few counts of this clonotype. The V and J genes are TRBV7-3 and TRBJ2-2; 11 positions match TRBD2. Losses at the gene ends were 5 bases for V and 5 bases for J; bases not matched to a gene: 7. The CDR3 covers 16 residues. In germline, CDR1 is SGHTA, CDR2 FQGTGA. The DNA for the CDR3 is TGTGCCAGCAGCCCTATCGGGACTAGCGGAACCGGGGAGCTGTTTTTT. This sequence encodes CASSPIGTSGTGELFF. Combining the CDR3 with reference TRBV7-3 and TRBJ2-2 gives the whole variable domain GAGVSQTPSNKVTEKGKYVELRCDPISGHTALYWYRQSLGQGPEFLIYFQGTGAADDSGLPNDRFFAVRPEGSVSTLKIQRTERGDSAVYLCASSPIGTSGTGELFFGEGSRLTVL.

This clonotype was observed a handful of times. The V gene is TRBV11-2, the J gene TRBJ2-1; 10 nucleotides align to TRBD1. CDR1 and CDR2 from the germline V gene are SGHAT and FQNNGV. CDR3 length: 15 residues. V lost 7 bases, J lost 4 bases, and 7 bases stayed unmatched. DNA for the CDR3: TGTGCCAGCACCGGAGACAGGGGGCGATACAATGAGCAGTTCTTC. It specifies CASTGDRGRYNEQFF. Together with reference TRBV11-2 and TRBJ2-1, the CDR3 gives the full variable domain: EAGVAQSPRYKIIEKRQSVAFWCNPISGHATLYWYQQILGQGPKLLIQFQNNGVVDDSQLPKDRFSAERLKGVDSTLKIQPAKLEDSAVYLCASTGDRGRYNEQFFGPGTRLTVL.

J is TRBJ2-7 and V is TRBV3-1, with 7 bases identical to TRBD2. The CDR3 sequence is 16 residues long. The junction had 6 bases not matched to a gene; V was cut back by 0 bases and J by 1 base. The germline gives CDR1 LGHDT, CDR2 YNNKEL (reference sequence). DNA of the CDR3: TGTGCCAGCAGCCAAGATCGGGGACTACCTTCCTACGAGCAGTACTTC. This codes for CASSQDRGLPSYEQYF.

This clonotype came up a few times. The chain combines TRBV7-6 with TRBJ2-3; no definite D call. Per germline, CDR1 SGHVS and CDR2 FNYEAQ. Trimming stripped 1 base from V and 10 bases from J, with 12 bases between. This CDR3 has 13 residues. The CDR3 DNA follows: TGTGCCAGCAGCTTAGGGATAACCGGGCCGCAGTATTTT. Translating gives CASSLGITGPQYF.

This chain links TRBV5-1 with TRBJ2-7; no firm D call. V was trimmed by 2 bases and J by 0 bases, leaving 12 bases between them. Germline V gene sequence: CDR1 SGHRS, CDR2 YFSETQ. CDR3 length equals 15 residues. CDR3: CASSLGHTSSYEQYF. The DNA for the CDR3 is TGCGCCAGCAGCTTAGGTCACACATCCTCCTACGAGCAGTACTTC.

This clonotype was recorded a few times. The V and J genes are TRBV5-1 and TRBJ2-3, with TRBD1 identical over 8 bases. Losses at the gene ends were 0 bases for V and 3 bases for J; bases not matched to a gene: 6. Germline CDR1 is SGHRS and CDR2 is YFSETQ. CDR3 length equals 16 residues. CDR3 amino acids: CASSLGRGLWTDTQYF. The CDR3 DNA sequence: TGCGCCAGCAGCTTGGGCAGGGGGCTTTGGACAGATACGCAGTATTTT.

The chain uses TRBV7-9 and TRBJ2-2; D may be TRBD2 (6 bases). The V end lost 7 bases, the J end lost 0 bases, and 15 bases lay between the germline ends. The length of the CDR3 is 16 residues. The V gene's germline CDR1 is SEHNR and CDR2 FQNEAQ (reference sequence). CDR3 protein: CASTPPGVPNTGELFF. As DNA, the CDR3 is TGTGCCAGCACCCCGCCGGGGGTCCCGAACACCGGGGAGCTGTTTTTT.

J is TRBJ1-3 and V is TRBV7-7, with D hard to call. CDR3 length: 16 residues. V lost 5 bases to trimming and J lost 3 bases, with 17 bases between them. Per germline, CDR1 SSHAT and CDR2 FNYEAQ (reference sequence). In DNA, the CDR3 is TGTGCCAGCAGCCCCCTTGGCCGGGCAGGTGGAAACACCATATATTTT. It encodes CASSPLGRAGGNTIYF.

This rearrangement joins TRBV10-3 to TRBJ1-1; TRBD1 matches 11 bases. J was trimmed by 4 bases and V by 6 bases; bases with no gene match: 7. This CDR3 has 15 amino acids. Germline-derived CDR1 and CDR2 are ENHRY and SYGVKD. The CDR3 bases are TGTGCCATCAGCGGTGGACAGGGGGCGCGCACTGAAGCTTTCTTT. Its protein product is CAISGGQGARTEAFF.

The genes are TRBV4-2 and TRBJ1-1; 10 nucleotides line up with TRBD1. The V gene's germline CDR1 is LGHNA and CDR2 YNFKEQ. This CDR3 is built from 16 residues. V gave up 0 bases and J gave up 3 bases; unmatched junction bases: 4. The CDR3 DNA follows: TGTGCCAGCAGCCAAGATCCGGGACAGGGGTACACTGAAGCTTTCTTT. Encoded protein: CASSQDPGQGYTEAFF.

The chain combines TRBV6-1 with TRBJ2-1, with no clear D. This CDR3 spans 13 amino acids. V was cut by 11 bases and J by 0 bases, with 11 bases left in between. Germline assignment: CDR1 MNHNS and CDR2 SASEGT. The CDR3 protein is CALFLASYNEQFF. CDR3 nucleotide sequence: TGTGCCCTTTTCTTGGCCTCCTACAATGAGCAGTTCTTC.

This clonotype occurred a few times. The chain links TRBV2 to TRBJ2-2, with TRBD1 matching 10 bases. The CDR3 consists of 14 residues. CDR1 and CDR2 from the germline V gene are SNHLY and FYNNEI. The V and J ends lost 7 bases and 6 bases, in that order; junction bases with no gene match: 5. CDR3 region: CASTGTGVPGELFF. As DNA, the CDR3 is TGTGCCAGCACCGGGACAGGGGTTCCCGGGGAGCTGTTTTTT.